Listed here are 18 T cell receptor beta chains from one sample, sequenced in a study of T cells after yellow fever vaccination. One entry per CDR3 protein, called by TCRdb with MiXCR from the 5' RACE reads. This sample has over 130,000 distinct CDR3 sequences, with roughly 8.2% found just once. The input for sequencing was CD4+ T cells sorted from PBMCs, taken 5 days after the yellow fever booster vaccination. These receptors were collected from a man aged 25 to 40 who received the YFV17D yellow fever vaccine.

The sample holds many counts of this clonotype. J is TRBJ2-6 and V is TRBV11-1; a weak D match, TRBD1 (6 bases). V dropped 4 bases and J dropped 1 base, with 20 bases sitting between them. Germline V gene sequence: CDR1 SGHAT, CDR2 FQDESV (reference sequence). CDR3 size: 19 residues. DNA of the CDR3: TGTGCCAGCAGCTACCTTCGGGACACCCTCCGGTCTGGGGCCAACGTCCTGACTTTC. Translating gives CASSYLRDTLRSGANVLTF.

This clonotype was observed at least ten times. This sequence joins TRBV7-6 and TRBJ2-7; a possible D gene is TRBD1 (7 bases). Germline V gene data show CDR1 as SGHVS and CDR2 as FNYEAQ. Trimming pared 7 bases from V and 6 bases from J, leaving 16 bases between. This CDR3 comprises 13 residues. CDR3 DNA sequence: TGTGCCAGCAACCAGGGGGGTCAGTCCGAGCAGTACTTC. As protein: CASNQGGQSEQYF.

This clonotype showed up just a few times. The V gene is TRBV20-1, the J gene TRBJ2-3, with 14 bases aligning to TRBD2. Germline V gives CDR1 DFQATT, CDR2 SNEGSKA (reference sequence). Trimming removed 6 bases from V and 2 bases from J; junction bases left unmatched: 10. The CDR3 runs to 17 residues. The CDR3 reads CSAPGTSGSAPTDTQYF. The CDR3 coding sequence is TGCAGTGCCCCCGGGACTAGCGGGAGCGCCCCCACAGATACGCAGTATTTT.

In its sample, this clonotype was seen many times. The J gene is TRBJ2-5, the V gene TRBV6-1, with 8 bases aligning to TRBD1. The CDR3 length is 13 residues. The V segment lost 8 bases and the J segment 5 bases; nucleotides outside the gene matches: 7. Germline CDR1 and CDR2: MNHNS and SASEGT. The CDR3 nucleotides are TGTGCCAGCTCAGCAGGGGGCAGGGAGACCCAGTACTTC. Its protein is CASSAGGRETQYF.

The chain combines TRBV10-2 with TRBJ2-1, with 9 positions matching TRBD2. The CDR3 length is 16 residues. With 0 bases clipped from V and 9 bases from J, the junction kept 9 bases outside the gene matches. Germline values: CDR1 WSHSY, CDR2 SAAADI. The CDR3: CASSESSLAGNGEQFF. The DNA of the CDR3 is TGCGCCAGCAGTGAGTCGAGCCTAGCGGGAAATGGTGAGCAGTTCTTC.

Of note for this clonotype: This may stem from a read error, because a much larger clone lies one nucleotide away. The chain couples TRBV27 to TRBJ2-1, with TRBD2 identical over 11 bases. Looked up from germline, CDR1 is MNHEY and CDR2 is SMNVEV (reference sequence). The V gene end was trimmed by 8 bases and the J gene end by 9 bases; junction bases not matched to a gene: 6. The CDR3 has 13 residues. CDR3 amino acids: CASASTSGTEQFF. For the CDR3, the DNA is TGTGCCAGCGCGTCGACTAGCGGGACTGAGCAGTTCTTC.

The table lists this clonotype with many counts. The CDR3 DNA sequence: TGTGCCAGCTCGCGAGGGACAGGGCTATACGAGCAGTACTTC. It yields the protein CASSRGTGLYEQYF. The chain is built from TRBV18 and TRBJ2-7; the match to TRBD1 covers 9 bases. The V gene's germline CDR1 is KGHSH and CDR2 LQKENI. The CDR3 length is 14 residues. J was trimmed by 4 bases and V by 6 bases; bases with no gene match: 7.

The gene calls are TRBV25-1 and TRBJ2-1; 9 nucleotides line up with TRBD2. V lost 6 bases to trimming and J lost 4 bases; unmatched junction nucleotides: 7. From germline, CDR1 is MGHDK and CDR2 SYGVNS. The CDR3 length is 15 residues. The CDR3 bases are TGTGCCAGCAGGGGTAGCGGGAGTCCGTACAATGAGCAGTTCTTC. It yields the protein CASRGSGSPYNEQFF.

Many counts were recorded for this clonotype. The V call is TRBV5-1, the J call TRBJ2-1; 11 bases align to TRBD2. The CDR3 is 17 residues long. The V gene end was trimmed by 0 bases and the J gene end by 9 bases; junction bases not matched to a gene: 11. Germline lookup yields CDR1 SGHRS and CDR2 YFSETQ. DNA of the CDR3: TGCGCCAGCAGCTTGGCCGGTGTAGCGGGAGGGGTATCTGAGCAGTTCTTC. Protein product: CASSLAGVAGGVSEQFF.

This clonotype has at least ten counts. The CDR3 DNA reads as TGTGCCAGCAGCTTTCGGGACAGCCACAATGAGCAGTTCTTC. This gives the protein CASSFRDSHNEQFF. The J gene is TRBJ2-1, the V gene TRBV7-3; 7 bases are shared with TRBD1. This CDR3 comprises 14 residues. Germline CDR1 is SGHTA and CDR2 is FQGTGA. J was trimmed by 5 bases and V by 3 bases; bases with no gene match: 4.

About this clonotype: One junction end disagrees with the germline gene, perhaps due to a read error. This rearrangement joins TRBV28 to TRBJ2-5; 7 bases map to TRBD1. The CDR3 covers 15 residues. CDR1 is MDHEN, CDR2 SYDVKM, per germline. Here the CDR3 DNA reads TGTGCCAGCAGCCCCAGGGGGTTGAACCATGAGACCCATTACTTC. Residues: CASSPRGLNHETHYF.

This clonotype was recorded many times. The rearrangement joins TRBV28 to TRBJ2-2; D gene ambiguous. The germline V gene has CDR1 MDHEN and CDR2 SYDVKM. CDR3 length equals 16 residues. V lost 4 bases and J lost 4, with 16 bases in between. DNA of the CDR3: TGTGCCAGCAGTTCCCGGACCGGGTCAGCCACCGGGGAGCTGTTTTTT. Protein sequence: CASSSRTGSATGELFF.

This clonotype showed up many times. Written as DNA, the CDR3 is TGTGCCAGCAGCTTAATTTCCGGGAGGGCGATCCAGTACTTC. Its protein product is CASSLISGRAIQYF. The V call is TRBV7-2, the J call TRBJ2-5; 8 nucleotides agree with TRBD2. Germline CDR1 and CDR2: SGHTA and FQGNSA. The junction had 9 bases not matched to a gene; V was cut back by 2 bases and J by 10 bases. The CDR3 is 14 residues long.

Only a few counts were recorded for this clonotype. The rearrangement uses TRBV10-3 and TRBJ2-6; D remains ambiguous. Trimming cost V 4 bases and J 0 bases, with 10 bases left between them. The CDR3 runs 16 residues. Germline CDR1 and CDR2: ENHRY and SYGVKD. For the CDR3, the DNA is TGTGCCATCAGTGCGGGCTCAAGCTCTGGGGCCAACGTCCTGACTTTC. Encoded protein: CAISAGSSSGANVLTF.

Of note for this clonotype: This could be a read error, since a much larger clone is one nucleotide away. The CDR3 bases are TGTGCCGGCAGCCTCTCCCCTGCCGCAGAAGAGATCGGGGAGCTGTTTTTT. This translates into CAGSLSPAAEEIGELFF. The chain carries TRBV11-3 and TRBJ2-2, with D unresolved. The CDR3 is made up of 17 amino acids. CDR1 and CDR2 from the germline V gene are SGHNT and YENEEA.

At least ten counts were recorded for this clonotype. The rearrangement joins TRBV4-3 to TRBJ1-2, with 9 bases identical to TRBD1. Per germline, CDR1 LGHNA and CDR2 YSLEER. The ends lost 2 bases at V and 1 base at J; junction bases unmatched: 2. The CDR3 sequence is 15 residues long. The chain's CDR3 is CASSQPGQGNYGYTF. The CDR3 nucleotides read TGCGCCAGCAGCCAACCGGGACAGGGTAACTATGGCTACACCTTC.

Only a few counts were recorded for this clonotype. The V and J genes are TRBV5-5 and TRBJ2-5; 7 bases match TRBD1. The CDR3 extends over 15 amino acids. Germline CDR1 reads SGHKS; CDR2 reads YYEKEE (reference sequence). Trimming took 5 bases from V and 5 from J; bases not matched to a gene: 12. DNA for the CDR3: TGTGCCAGCAGTTCTTCAGTAGGGGGCTTTGAGACCCAGTACTTC. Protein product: CASSSSVGGFETQYF.

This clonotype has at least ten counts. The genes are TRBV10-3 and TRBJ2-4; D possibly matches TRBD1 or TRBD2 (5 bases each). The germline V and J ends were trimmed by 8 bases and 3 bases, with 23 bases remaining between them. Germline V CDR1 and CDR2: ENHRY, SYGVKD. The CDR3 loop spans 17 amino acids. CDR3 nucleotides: TGTGCCATCTCTGAAGGGCAGGGACGGAGCGTCAAAAACATTCAGTACTTC. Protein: CAISEGQGRSVKNIQYF.